The 9 T cell receptor beta chains listed next were all sequenced from one sample in a study of shared clonotypes between healthy human individuals. Profiling relied on immunoSEQ multiplex PCR, and the TCRdb table lists in-frame clones only, not all of them. The sample holds around 2.1 million clones, 93% seen once. Terminally differentiated effector memory CD45RA+ cells were left out of the naive CD8 fraction, which was CD45RO-negative and positively selected for CCR7. The sequencing input was naive CD8+ T cells from PBMCs. These receptors all come from a man aged 18 to 35 in good health. Some clones in this sample may be carry-over from other donors' samples.

The J gene is TRBJ2-1, the V gene TRBV7-2; D is uncertain. Germline-derived CDR1 and CDR2 are SGHTA and FQGNSA. V was shortened by 5 bases and J by 7 bases, with 18 bases between the two germline ends. The CDR3 has 15 amino acids. CDR3 coding DNA: TGTGCCAGCAGCCCGAGAAGGGCCTGGGGAAATGAGCAGTTCTTC. Translated, it gives CASSPRRAWGNEQFF. Using reference TRBV7-2 and TRBJ2-1 for the parts outside the CDR3, the full variable domain is GAGVSQSPSNKVTEKGKDVELRCDPISGHTALYWYRQSLGQGLEFLIYFQGNSAPDKSGLPSDRFSAERTGGSVSTLTIQRTQQEDSAVYLCASSPRRAWGNEQFFGPGTRLTVL.

This chain joins TRBV7-8 and TRBJ1-2, with 7 bases fitting TRBD1. CDR1 and CDR2 (germline): SGHVS, FQNEAQ. The CDR3 has 15 residues. V shed 1 base and J 4 bases; nucleotides not matched to a gene: 6. This chain's CDR3 is CASSLVGDSFYGYTF. CDR3 coding DNA: TGTGCCAGCAGCTTAGTCGGGGACAGCTTCTATGGCTACACCTTC. Based on the CDR3 plus reference TRBV7-8 and TRBJ1-2, the full variable domain is GAGVSQSPRYKVAKRGQDVALRCDPISGHVSLFWYQQALGQGPEFLTYFQNEAQLDKSGLPSDRFFAERPEGSVSTLKIQRTQQEDSAVYLCASSLVGDSFYGYTFGSGTRLTVV.

V is TRBV7-9 and J is TRBJ2-7; TRBD1 is a possible D gene (7 bases). Germline-derived CDR1 and CDR2 are SEHNR and FQNEAQ (reference sequence). The V end was cut by 0 bases, the J end by 1 base, with 13 bases between. The CDR3 is 16 residues long. The CDR3 sequence: CASSLAGAGQSYEQYF. The CDR3, as DNA: TGTGCCAGCAGCTTAGCGGGCGCGGGACAGTCCTACGAGCAGTACTTC.

The V and J genes are TRBV15 and TRBJ2-7; TRBD2 aligns across 8 bases. The CDR3 is 17 amino acids. Germline V lookup: CDR1 LNHNV, CDR2 YYDKDF (reference sequence). J gave up 0 bases and V 2 bases, and 9 bases lay outside the gene matches. CDR3 in amino acids: CATSRSLAGLTSYEQYF. CDR3 bases: TGTGCCACCAGCAGATCGCTAGCGGGTCTAACCTCCTACGAGCAGTACTTC.

There are a few counts of this clone. At the DNA level, this CDR3 is encoded by other sequences in the same sample as well. This rearrangement joins TRBV28 to TRBJ1-1, with D possibly matching TRBD1 (5 bases). Per germline, CDR1 MDHEN and CDR2 SYDVKM. Trimming cost V 2 bases and J 1 base, with 5 bases left between them. The CDR3 is 13 amino acids. The CDR3 protein is CASSLQGNTEAFF. CDR3 sequence (DNA): TGTGCCAGCAGTTTACAGGGGAACACTGAAGCTTTCTTT.

CDR3 nucleotide sequence: TGTGCCAGCAGTTTATCAACGGACAGGGGGCGCCATTACGAGCAGTACTTC. Translation gives CASSLSTDRGRHYEQYF. This rearrangement joins TRBV27 to TRBJ2-7, with 11 positions matching TRBD1. V lost 0 bases, J lost 4 bases, and 8 bases stayed unmatched. From germline, CDR1 is MNHEY and CDR2 SMNVEV (reference sequence). The CDR3 has 17 residues.

The chain recombines TRBV5-6 with TRBJ2-7, with 8 positions matching TRBD2. V lost 0 bases and J lost 2; bases outside the gene matches: 4. The CDR3 length is 15 residues. CDR1 is SGHDT, CDR2 YYEEEE, per germline. The CDR3 is CASSLGLGGAYEQYF. The CDR3 region has the DNA TGTGCCAGCAGCTTGGGTCTCGGGGGGGCCTACGAGCAGTACTTC.

This rearrangement joins TRBV27 to TRBJ1-1; possible D gene TRBD1, 5 bases. From germline, CDR1 is MNHEY and CDR2 SMNVEV (reference sequence). V was trimmed by 3 bases and J by 10 bases, leaving 15 bases between them. The CDR3 extends over 13 amino acids. CDR3 sequence: CASSFNPFGGAFF. In DNA, the CDR3 is TGTGCCAGCAGTTTTAATCCATTCGGGGGAGCTTTCTTT.

The rearrangement links TRBV15 to TRBJ2-7; TRBD1 might be the D (6 bases). CDR1 and CDR2 from the germline V gene are LNHNV and YYDKDF (reference sequence). The CDR3 is 14 amino acids. Between the trimmed V and J ends, which lost 6 bases and 2 bases, there was a span of 14 bases. CDR3 in DNA: TGTGCCACCAGTCATAGGACAGTTCCCTACGAGCAGTACTTC. Protein sequence: CATSHRTVPYEQYF.